These 5 T cell receptor beta chains were sequenced from one sample in a study of post-analysis software for immune sequencing data. Study-wide findings and caveats: There were roughly 5 TRBV segments more frequent in patients than controls, and TRBV5-6, TRBV5-1 and TRBV20-1 were among them.

cDNA libraries of TCR beta carried unique molecular identifiers. TCRdb reprocessed the PCR reads with MiXCR, giving one entry per CDR3 protein. The repertoire holds about 540,000 distinct CDR3 sequences, less than 40% seen once, with approximately 5.4% in the top ten. These receptors are not linked to any known antigen. The sample comprised blood. The receptors derive from a girl under 18 with multiple sclerosis.

V is TRBV10-3 and J is TRBJ2-5, with a weak D call TRBD1 (6 bases). Germline values: CDR1 ENHRY, CDR2 SYGVKD. V was shortened by 6 bases and J by 5 bases, with 13 bases between the two germline ends. The CDR3 spans 13 residues. Here the CDR3 DNA reads TGTGCCATCAGATCAGGGGCGCGTGAGACCCAGTACTTC. Protein product: CAIRSGARETQYF.

J is TRBJ2-5 and V is TRBV12-3 or TRBV12-4, with TRBD1 identical over 10 bases. The CDR3 contains 14 residues. Trimming cost V 6 bases and J 5 bases; bases outside gene matches: 6. The CDR3 loop is CASSDRGRGETQYF. In nucleotides, the CDR3 is TGTGCCAGCAGCGACAGGGGGCGCGGGGAGACCCAGTACTTC.

This rearrangement joins TRBV12-3 or TRBV12-4 to TRBJ2-2; TRBD1 aligns across 9 bases. The junction had 14 bases not matched to a gene; V was cut back by 6 bases and J by 3 bases. The CDR3 runs 18 residues. The CDR3 region is CASSLLPPGTGYTGELFF. The CDR3 region has the DNA TGTGCCAGCAGCCTTTTGCCCCCCGGGACAGGGTACACCGGGGAGCTGTTTTTT.

In its sample, this clonotype was seen once. The genes are TRBV5-1 and TRBJ2-4; D is perhaps TRBD2 (6 bases). The better agreement between TRBJ2-7 and the DNA end casts doubt on the J call. Germline V gene data show CDR1 as SGHRS and CDR2 as YFSETQ. The CDR3 length is 14 residues. The CDR3 sequence: CASSFGLNAYEQYF. The CDR3 nucleotides are TGCGCCAGCAGCTTCGGACTAAACGCCTACGAGCAGTACTTC.

The J gene is TRBJ2-4, the V gene TRBV28; D unclear. This CDR3 spans 11 amino acids. CDR1 is MDHEN and CDR2 is SYDVKM in the germline V gene. Trimming pared 6 bases from V and 6 bases from J, leaving 6 bases between. The CDR3 reads CASRGRNIQYF. The DNA of the CDR3 is TGTGCCAGCAGGGGCAGAAACATTCAGTACTTC.